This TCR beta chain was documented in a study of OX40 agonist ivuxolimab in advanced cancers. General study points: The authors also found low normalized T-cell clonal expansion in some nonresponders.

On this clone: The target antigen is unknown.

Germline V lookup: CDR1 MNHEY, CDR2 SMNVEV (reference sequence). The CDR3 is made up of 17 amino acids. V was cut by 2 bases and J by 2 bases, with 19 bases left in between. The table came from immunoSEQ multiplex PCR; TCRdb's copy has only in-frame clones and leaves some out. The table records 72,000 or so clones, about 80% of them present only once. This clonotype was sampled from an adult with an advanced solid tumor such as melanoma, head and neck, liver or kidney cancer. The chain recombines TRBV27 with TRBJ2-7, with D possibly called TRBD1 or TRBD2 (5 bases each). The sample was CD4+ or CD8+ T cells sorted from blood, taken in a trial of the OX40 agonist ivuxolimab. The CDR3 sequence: CASSLRSRDVRPYEQYF. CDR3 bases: TGTGCCAGCAGTTTACGTAGCCGGGACGTTAGACCCTACGAGCAGTACTTC.